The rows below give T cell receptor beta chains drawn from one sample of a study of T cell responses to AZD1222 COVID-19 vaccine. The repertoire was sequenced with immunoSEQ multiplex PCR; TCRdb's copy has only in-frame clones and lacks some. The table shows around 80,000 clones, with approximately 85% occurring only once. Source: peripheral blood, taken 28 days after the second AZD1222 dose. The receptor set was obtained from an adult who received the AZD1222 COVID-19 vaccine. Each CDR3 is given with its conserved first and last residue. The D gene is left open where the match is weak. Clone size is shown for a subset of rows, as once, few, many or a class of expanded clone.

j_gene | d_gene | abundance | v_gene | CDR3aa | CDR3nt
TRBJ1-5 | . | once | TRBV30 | CAWSRSSRLYSNQPQHF | TGTGCCTGGAGTCGGTCGAGCAGGCTGTATAGCAATCAGCCCCAGCATTTT
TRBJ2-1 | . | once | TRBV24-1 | CATSDLGTGHLDEQFF | TGTGCCACCAGTGATTTGGGAACTGGACACCTCGATGAGCAGTTCTTC
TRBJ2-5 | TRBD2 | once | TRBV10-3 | CAISTGGYQETQYF | TGTGCCATCAGTACGGGGGGTTACCAAGAGACCCAGTACTTC
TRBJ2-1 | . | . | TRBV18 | CASSPPQGLSYNEQFF | TGTGCCAGCTCACCACCGCAAGGGCTCTCCTACAATGAGCAGTTCTTC
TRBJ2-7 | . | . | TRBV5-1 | CASSPPSRSYEQYF | TGCGCCAGCAGCCCGCCCTCTCGATCCTACGAGCAGTACTTC
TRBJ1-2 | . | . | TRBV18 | CASSPRQDYYGYTF | TGTGCCAGCTCACCACGGCAGGATTACTATGGCTACACCTTC
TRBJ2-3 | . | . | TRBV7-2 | CASSLGGEADTQYF | TGTGCCAGCAGCTTAGGGGGGGAGGCAGATACGCAGTATTTT
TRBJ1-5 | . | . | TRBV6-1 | CASSETTNQPQHF | TGTGCCAGCAGTGAAACAACTAATCAGCCCCAGCATTTT
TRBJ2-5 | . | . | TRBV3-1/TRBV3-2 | CASSQDRSKTQYF | TGTGCCAGCAGCCAAGATCGCTCGAAGACCCAGTACTTC
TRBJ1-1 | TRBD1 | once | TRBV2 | CASREDRGTEAFF | TGTGCCAGCAGGGAGGACAGGGGAACTGAAGCTTTCTTT
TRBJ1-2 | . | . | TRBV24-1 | CATSARPGQGHNYGYTF | TGTGCCACCAGTGCCCGACCGGGACAAGGCCATAACTATGGCTACACCTTC
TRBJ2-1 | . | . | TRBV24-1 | CATSDYGENEQFF | TGTGCCACCAGTGATTATGGAGAGAATGAGCAGTTCTTC
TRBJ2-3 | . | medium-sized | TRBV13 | CASSSAVVADTQYF | TGTGCCAGCAGCTCCGCAGTTGTAGCAGATACGCAGTATTTT
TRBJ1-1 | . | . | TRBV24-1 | CATSDSGQWGTEAFF | TGTGCCACCAGTGACTCCGGACAGTGGGGCACTGAAGCTTTCTTT
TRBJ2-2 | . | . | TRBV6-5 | CASRRRQTNTGELFF | TGTGCCAGCAGACGCAGACAGACCAACACCGGGGAGCTGTTTTTT
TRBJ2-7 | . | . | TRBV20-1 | CSAYDSSEQYF | TGCAGTGCTTACGACTCGTCCGAGCAGTACTTC
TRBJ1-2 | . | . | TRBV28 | CASSLEVYGYTF | TGTGCCAGCAGTTTGGAGGTCTATGGCTACACCTTC
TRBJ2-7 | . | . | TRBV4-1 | CASSQEEGNSYEQYF | TGCGCCAGCAGCCAAGAAGAGGGCAATTCCTACGAGCAGTACTTC
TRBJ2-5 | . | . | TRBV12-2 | CASRLGRVPYQETQYF | TGTGCAAGTCGCTTAGGGCGGGTCCCGTACCAAGAGACCCAGTACTTC
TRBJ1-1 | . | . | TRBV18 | CASSPLQMSMNTEAFF | TGTGCCAGCTCACCACTGCAGATGAGCATGAACACTGAAGCTTTCTTT
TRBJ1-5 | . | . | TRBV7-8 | CASSSQDSSNQPQHF | TGTGCCAGCAGCTCGCAGGACAGTAGCAATCAGCCCCAGCATTTT
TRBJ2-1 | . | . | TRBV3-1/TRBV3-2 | CASSRSDSYNEQFF | TGTGCCAGCAGCCGGTCCGACAGTTACAATGAGCAGTTCTTC
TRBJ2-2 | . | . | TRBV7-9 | CASSSRAGELFF | TGTGCCAGCAGCTCCCGCGCCGGGGAGCTGTTTTTT
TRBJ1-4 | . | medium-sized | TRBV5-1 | CASSQNTRTNEKLFF | TGCGCCAGCAGCCAAAACACAAGAACTAATGAAAAACTGTTTTTT
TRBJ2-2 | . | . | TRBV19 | CASSRATGELFF | TGTGCCAGTAGCCGTGCCACCGGGGAGCTGTTTTTT
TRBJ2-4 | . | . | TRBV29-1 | CSALGEVAKNIQYF | TGCAGCGCCCTGGGGGAGGTAGCCAAAAACATTCAGTACTTC
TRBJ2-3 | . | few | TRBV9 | CASSVGQSNHADTQYF | TGTGCCAGCAGCGTAGGGCAGTCCAACCATGCAGATACGCAGTATTTT
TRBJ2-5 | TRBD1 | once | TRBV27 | CASSLTPPWTGGVRETQYF | TGTGCCAGCAGTTTAACCCCTCCTTGGACAGGAGGAGTCCGAGAGACCCAGTACTTC
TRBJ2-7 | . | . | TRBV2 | CASSAPRVTGQYF | TGTGCCAGCAGTGCCCCTAGAGTGACTGGGCAGTACTTC
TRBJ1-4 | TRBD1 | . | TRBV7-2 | CASSSRTGGREKLFF | TGTGCCAGCAGCTCGAGGACAGGGGGCAGGGAAAAACTGTTTTTT
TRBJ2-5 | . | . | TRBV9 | CASSVGTTQETQYF | TGTGCCAGCAGCGTAGGGACTACACAAGAGACCCAGTACTTC
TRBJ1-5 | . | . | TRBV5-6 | CASSLAGQIRNQPQHF | TGTGCCAGCAGCTTGGCTGGGCAGATCCGAAATCAGCCCCAGCATTTT
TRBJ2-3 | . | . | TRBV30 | CAWSVFGTSTDTQYF | TGTGCCTGGAGTGTTTTCGGAACTAGCACAGATACGCAGTATTTT
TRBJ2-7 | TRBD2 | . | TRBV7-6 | CASSLARGGGRSEQYF | TGTGCCAGCAGCTTAGCGCGGGGCGGGGGGAGGAGCGAGCAGTACTTC
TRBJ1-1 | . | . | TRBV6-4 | CASSQDPNTEAFF | TGTGCCAGCAGTCAGGACCCAAACACTGAAGCTTTCTTT
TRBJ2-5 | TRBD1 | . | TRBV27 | CASSSPTGNGQETQYF | TGTGCCAGCAGTTCCCCGACAGGGAATGGGCAAGAGACCCAGTACTTC
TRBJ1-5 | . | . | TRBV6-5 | CASSYSQNNQPQHF | TGTGCCAGCAGTTACTCGCAGAACAATCAGCCCCAGCATTTT
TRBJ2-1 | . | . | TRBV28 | CASSSGGPYNEQFF | TGTGCCAGCAGTTCGGGGGGCCCCTACAATGAGCAGTTCTTC
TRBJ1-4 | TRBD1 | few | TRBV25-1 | CASSSPGTGRGDEKLFF | TGTGCCAGCAGTTCACCCGGGACAGGGAGAGGAGATGAAAAACTGTTTTTT
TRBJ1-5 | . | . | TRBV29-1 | CSVDFGHSSNQPQHF | TGCAGCGTTGATTTCGGCCACAGTTCCAATCAGCCCCAGCATTTT
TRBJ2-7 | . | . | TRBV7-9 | CASSRENSYEQYF | TGTGCCAGCAGCAGGGAGAACTCCTACGAGCAGTACTTC
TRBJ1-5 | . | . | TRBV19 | CASSRGNQPQHF | TGTGCCAGTAGTCGCGGGAATCAGCCCCAGCATTTT
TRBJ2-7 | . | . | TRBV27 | CASSLEGLNSYEQYF | TGTGCCAGCAGTTTGGAAGGGCTCAACTCCTACGAGCAGTACTTC
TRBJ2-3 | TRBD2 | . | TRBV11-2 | CASSLEAGINTQYF | TGTGCCAGCAGCTTAGAAGCGGGGATAAATACGCAGTATTTT
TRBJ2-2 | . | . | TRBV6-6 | CASSSTGTPFTGELFF | TGTGCCAGCAGTAGCACCGGGACACCATTCACCGGGGAGCTGTTTTTT
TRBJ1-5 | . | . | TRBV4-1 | CASSQDGVSQPQHF | TGCGCCAGCAGCCAAGACGGGGTAAGTCAGCCCCAGCATTTT
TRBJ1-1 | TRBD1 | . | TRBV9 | CASSAVGQGDTEAFF | TGTGCCAGCAGCGCCGTGGGACAGGGAGACACTGAAGCTTTCTTT
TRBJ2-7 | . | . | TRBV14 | CASSQGVGIFYEQYF | TGTGCCAGCAGCCAAGGGGTAGGGATATTTTACGAGCAGTACTTC
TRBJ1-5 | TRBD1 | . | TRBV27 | CASSSTTGSQPQHF | TGTGCCAGCAGTTCGACGACAGGGAGTCAGCCCCAGCATTTT
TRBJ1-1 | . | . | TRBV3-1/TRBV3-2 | CASSPPGVRGPVYTEAFF | TGTGCCAGCAGCCCCCCCGGGGTCCGGGGACCAGTCTACACTGAAGCTTTCTTT
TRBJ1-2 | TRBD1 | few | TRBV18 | CASSTGAAGYTF | TGTGCCAGCTCGACAGGGGCGGCTGGCTACACCTTC
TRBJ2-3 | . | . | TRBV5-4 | CASSFRQVSSTDTQYF | TGTGCCAGCAGCTTTCGACAAGTCTCGAGCACAGATACGCAGTATTTT
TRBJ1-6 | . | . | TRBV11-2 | CATKGGDNSPLHF | TGTGCCACGAAGGGGGGAGATAATTCACCCCTCCACTTT
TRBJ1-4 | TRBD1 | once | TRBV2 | CASSETSGGTGGLNEKLFF | TGTGCCAGCAGTGAAACCTCAGGGGGCACGGGGGGATTAAATGAAAAACTGTTTTTT
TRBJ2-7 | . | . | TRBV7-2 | CASSFRSSRNLEYF | TGTGCCAGCAGCTTTCGATCTTCCCGGAATTTGGAGTACTTC
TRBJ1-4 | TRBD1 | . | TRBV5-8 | CASSELGQGNGDEKLFF | TGTGCCAGCAGCGAGTTGGGACAGGGGAATGGCGATGAAAAACTGTTTTTT